This T cell receptor (beta chain) originates from a study of T cell responses to AZD1222 COVID-19 vaccine. On the study more broadly: The study pooled second doses at about 4 or about 12 weeks. General study results and limits: The sample set comprised mostly white British donors with more females, and clonal diversity was possibly underestimated. CD4 TCRs associated with vaccination spanned spike, dominating at 160-218 and 743-854. Two AZD1222 administrations were followed by greater Spike-specific TCR breadth and depth.

As concerns this clone: As yet, its antigen is unknown.

The repertoire was sequenced with immunoSEQ multiplex PCR; TCRdb's copy has only in-frame clones and lacks some. The repertoire holds 150,000 to 200,000 clones, 75% to 95% seen once, with less than 3% in the top ten. Germline assignment: CDR1 MNHEY and CDR2 SMNVEV (reference sequence). V lost 6 bases and J lost 9; bases outside the gene matches: 3. CDR3 length: 12 amino acids. This rearrangement joins TRBV27 to TRBJ1-4; 8 bases agree with TRBD1. The sequencing here drew on peripheral blood, taken on day 0 of AZD1222 vaccination. The clonotype was recovered from an adult in good health. The CDR3, as DNA: TGTGCCAGCAGGCAGGGGGCCAAAAAACTGTTTTTT. As protein: CASRQGAKKLFF.